A selection of T cell receptor beta chains follows, all from one sample in a study of blood T cell repertoires in COVID-19. TCRdb keeps only in-frame clones here, not all; method: immunoSEQ multiplex PCR. This table has some 160,000 clones, about 80% appearing once. The sequenced sample was peripheral blood. Receptors originate from a human donor in a cohort sampled during active COVID-19. Both conserved end residues are part of each CDR3. The order of the fields is CDR3 protein, CDR3 DNA, V gene, D gene, J gene, clone size. A D gene is named only where the DNA matches it firmly. The listing skips clone size in some rows; elsewhere it reads once, few, many or a size class.

CASFGTSGRVSYEQYF	TGTGCCAGCTTCGGGACTAGCGGGAGGGTGTCCTACGAGCAGTACTTC	TRBV28	TRBD2	TRBJ2-7	NA
CASSDSGLASNEQFF	TGTGCCAGCAGTGACTCAGGACTAGCGAGTAATGAGCAGTTCTTC	TRBV6-4	TRBD2	TRBJ2-1	NA
CASSRQGGETQYF	TGTGCCAGCAGCAGACAGGGAGGCGAGACCCAGTACTTC	TRBV7-2	NA	TRBJ2-5	NA
CASSYPFGTVYGYTF	TGTGCCAGCAGTTACCCATTCGGGACAGTCTATGGCTACACCTTC	TRBV6-2/TRBV6-3	TRBD1	TRBJ1-2	NA
CASSPGQGSNTGELFF	TGCGCCAGCAGCCCAGGACAGGGATCGAACACCGGGGAGCTGTTTTTT	TRBV5-1	TRBD1	TRBJ2-2	NA
CASSIGSRANTGELFF	TGTGCCAGTAGTATAGGGAGCAGGGCGAACACCGGGGAGCTGTTTTTT	TRBV19	NA	TRBJ2-2	few
CASSQAGYSNQPQHF	TGTGCCAGTAGTCAGGCAGGGTATAGCAATCAGCCCCAGCATTTT	TRBV19	NA	TRBJ1-5	NA
CASSFSGGAPDEQFF	TGTGCCAGCAGCTTTAGCGGGGGGGCCCCGGATGAGCAGTTCTTC	TRBV7-9	TRBD2	TRBJ2-1	NA
CASSLSTAVYGYTF	TGTGCCAGCAGCTTATCGACAGCCGTCTATGGCTACACCTTC	TRBV7-2	NA	TRBJ1-2	NA
CASSLTAGTDTQYF	TGCGCCAGCAGCTTGACTGCCGGCACAGATACGCAGTATTTT	TRBV5-1	NA	TRBJ2-3	NA
CASSLGRGFSDTEAFF	TGTGCCAGCAGCTTGGGGAGGGGCTTCTCGGACACTGAAGCTTTCTTT	TRBV7-9	NA	TRBJ1-1	NA
CASRRPGGDEQYF	TGTGCCAGCAGACGCCCCGGGGGGGACGAGCAGTACTTC	TRBV28	TRBD2	TRBJ2-7	NA
CSVVGGNFHTF	TGCAGCGTTGTTGGAGGGAATTTCCACACCTTC	TRBV29-1	NA	TRBJ1-2	NA
CATTKGGQRNQPQHF	TGTGCCACCACGAAAGGGGGACAGCGCAATCAGCCCCAGCATTTT	TRBV28	TRBD1	TRBJ1-5	NA
CASSFQRGGSGEQYF	TGTGCCAGCAGCTTCCAGCGGGGGGGCTCGGGTGAGCAGTACTTC	TRBV7-9	TRBD2	TRBJ2-7	NA
CASSEERGYGYTF	TGTGCCAGCAGTGAGGAAAGGGGCTATGGCTACACCTTC	TRBV6-1	NA	TRBJ1-2	once
CASRNPSSYEQYF	TGTGCCAGCAGGAATCCCAGCTCCTACGAGCAGTACTTC	TRBV7-8	NA	TRBJ2-7	NA
CASSLGRIFNQPQHF	TGTGCCAGCAGCTTGGGGCGGATCTTTAATCAGCCCCAGCATTTT	TRBV5-8	NA	TRBJ1-5	NA
CASSWGQGGNQPQHF	TGTGCCAGCAGCTGGGGACAGGGAGGCAATCAGCCCCAGCATTTT	TRBV7-2	TRBD1	TRBJ1-5	few
CASTRDYSLGEQYF	TGTGCCAGCACAAGGGACTACTCCCTCGGGGAGCAGTACTTC	TRBV2	TRBD2	TRBJ2-7	NA